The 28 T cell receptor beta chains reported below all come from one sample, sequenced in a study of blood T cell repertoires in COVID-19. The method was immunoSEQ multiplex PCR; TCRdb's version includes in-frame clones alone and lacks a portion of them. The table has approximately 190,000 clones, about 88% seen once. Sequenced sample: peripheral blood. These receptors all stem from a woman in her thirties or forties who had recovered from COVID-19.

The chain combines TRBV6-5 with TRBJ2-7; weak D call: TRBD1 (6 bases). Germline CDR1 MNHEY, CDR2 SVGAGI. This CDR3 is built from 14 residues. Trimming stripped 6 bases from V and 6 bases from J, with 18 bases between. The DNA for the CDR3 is TGTGCCAGCAGCCCCGGGACATTCTCCCGCGAGCAGTACTTC. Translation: CASSPGTFSREQYF.

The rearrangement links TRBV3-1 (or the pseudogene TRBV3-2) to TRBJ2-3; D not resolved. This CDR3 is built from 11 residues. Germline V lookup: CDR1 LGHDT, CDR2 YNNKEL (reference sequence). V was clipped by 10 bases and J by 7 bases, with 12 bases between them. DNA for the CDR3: TGTGCCACAACTTCAATCAATACGCAGTATTTT. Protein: CATTSINTQYF.

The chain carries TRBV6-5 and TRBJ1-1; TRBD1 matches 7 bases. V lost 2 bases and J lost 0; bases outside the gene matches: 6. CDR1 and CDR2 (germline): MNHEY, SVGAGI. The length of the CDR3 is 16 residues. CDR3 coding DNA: TGTGCCAGCAGTTACAAATGGACAGGCATGAACACTGAAGCTTTCTTT. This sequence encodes CASSYKWTGMNTEAFF.

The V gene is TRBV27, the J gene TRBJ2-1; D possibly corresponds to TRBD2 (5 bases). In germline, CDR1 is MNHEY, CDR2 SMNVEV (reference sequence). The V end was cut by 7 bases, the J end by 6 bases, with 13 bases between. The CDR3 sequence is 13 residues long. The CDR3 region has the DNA TGTGCCAGCAACTCACTAGGGTCCAATGAGCAGTTCTTC. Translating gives CASNSLGSNEQFF.

The CDR3 DNA is TGTGCCAGCAGTTACTCGCGTCCCTTCCTAAACGGCTACACCTTC. Its translation: CASSYSRPFLNGYTF. V is TRBV6-5 and J is TRBJ1-2, with D unclear. The CDR3 covers 15 residues. V gave up 0 bases and J gave up 8 bases, with 16 bases separating them. Germline CDR1 reads MNHEY; CDR2 reads SVGAGI.

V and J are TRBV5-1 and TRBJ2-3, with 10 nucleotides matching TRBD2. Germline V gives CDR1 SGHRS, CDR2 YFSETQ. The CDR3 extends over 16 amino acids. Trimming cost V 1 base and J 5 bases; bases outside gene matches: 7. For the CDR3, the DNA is TGCGCCAGCAGCTTGTTTGGGCTAGCGGGAGAAGATACGCAGTATTTT. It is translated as CASSLFGLAGEDTQYF.

The CDR3 loop reads CASSAASGGYEQYF. CDR3 coding DNA: TGTGCCAGTAGTGCGGCTAGCGGGGGCTACGAGCAGTACTTC. The V gene is TRBV19, the J gene TRBJ2-7; 10 bases fit TRBD2. The germline gives CDR1 LNHDA, CDR2 SQIVND (reference sequence). The junction had 4 bases not matched to a gene; V was cut back by 5 bases and J by 3 bases. CDR3 length equals 14 residues.

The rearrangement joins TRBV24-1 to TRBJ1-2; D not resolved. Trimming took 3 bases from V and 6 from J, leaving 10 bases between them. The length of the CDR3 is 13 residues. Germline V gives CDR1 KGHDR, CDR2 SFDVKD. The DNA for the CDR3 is TGTGCCACCAGTGATGATACAGAAAATGGCTACACCTTC. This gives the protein CATSDDTENGYTF.

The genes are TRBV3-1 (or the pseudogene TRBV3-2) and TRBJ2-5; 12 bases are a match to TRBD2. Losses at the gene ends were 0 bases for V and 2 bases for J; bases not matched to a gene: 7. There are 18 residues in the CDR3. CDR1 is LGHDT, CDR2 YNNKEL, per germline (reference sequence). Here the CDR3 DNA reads TGTGCCAGCAGCCAAGATACGCTAGCGGGAGGGCAGCAAGAGACCCAGTACTTC. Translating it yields CASSQDTLAGGQQETQYF.

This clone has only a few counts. CDR3: CASSHPSAGATNEKLFF. The CDR3 DNA is TGTGCCAGCAGCCACCCAAGCGCAGGGGCCACTAATGAAAAACTGTTTTTT. The chain links TRBV7-8 to TRBJ1-4, with D perhaps matching TRBD1 (6 bases). Germline V gene sequence: CDR1 SGHVS, CDR2 FQNEAQ. The CDR3 totals 17 residues. Trimming cost V 5 bases and J 2 bases, with 18 bases left between them.

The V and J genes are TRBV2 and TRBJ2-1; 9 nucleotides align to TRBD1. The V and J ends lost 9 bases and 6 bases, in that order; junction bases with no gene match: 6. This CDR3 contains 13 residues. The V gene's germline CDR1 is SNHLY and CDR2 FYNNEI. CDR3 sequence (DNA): TGTGCCAGGACAGGGGGGACTCGCAATGAGCAGTTCTTC. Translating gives CARTGGTRNEQFF.

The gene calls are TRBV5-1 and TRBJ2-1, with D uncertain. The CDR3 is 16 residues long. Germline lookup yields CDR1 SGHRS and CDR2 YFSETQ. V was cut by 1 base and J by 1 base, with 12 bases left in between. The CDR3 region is CASSLTAMSSYNEQFF. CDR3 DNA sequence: TGCGCCAGCAGCTTGACTGCTATGAGTTCCTACAATGAGCAGTTCTTC.

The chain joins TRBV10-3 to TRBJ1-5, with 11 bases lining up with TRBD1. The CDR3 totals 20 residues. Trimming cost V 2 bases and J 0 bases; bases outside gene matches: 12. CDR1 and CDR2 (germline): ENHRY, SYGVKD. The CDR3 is CAISETPGTGGIYSNQPQHF. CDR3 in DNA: TGTGCCATCAGTGAGACCCCCGGGACAGGGGGTATCTATAGCAATCAGCCCCAGCATTTT.

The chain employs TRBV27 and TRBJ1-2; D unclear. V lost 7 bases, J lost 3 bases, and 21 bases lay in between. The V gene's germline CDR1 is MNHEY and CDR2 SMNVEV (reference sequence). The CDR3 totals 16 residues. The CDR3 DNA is TGTGCCAGCAAGGCTGCCGGGAGGGATCGCGACTATGGCTACACCTTC. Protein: CASKAAGRDRDYGYTF.

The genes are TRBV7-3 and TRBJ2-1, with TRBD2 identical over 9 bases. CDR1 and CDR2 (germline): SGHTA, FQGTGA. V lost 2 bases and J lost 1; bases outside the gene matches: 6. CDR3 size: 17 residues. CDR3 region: CASSLAGGRVSYNEQFF. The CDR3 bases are TGTGCCAGCAGCTTAGCCGGCGGGAGGGTATCCTACAATGAGCAGTTCTTC.

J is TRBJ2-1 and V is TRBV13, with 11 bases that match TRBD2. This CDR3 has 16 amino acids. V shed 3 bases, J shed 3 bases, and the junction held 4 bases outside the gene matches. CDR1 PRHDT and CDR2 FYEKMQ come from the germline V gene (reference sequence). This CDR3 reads CASSLGGLAGYNEQFF. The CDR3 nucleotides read TGTGCCAGCAGCTTGGGCGGACTAGCGGGCTACAATGAGCAGTTCTTC.

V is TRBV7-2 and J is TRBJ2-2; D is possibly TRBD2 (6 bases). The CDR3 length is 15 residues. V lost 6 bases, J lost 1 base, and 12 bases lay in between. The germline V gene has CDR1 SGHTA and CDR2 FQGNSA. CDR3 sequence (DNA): TGTGCCAGCAGGCGGGGTAGCGGGAACACCGGGGAGCTGTTTTTT. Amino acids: CASRRGSGNTGELFF.

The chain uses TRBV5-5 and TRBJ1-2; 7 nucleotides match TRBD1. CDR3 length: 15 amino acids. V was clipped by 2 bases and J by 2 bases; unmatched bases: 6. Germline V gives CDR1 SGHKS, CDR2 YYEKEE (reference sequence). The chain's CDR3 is CASSLNRGENYGYTF. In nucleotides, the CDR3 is TGTGCCAGCAGCTTAAACAGGGGAGAGAACTATGGCTACACCTTC.

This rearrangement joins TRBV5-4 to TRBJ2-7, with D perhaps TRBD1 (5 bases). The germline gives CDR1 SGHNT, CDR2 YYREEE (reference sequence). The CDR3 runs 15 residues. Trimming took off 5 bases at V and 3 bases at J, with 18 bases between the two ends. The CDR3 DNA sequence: TGTGCCAGCAGGGACAAGGATTTCGGGCACTACGAGCAGTACTTC. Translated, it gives CASRDKDFGHYEQYF.

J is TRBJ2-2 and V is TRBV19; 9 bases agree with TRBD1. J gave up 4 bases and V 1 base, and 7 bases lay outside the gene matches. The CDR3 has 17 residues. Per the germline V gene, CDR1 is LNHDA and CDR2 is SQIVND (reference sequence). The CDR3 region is CASSIAGQGRATGELFF. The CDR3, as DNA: TGTGCCAGTAGTATAGCCGGACAGGGGCGAGCCACCGGGGAGCTGTTTTTT.

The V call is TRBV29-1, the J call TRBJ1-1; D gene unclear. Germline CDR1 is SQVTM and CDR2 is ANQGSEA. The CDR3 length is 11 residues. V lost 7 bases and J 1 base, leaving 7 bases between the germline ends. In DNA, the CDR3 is TGCAGCGCCCGACAGAACACTGAAGCTTTCTTT. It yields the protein CSARQNTEAFF.

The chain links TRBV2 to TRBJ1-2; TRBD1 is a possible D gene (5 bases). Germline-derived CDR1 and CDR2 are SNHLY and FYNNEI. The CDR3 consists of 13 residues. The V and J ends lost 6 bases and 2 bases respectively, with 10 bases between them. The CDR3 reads CASSTGVNYGYTF. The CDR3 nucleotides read TGTGCCAGCAGCACAGGAGTGAACTATGGCTACACCTTC.

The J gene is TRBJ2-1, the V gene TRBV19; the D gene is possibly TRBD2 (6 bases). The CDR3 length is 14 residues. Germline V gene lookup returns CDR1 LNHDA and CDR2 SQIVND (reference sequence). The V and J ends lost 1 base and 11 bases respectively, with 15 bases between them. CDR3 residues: CASSIVGLQLQQFF. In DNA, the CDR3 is TGTGCCAGTAGTATAGTGGGACTTCAACTTCAGCAGTTCTTC.

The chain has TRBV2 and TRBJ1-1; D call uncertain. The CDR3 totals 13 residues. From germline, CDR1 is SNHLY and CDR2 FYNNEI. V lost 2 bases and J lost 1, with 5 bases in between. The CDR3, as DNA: TGTGCCAGCAGTGAATATAAGAACACTGAAGCTTTCTTT. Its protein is CASSEYKNTEAFF.

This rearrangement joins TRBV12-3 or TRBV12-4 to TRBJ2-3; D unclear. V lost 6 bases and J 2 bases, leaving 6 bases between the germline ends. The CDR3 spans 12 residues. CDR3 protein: CASRSNTDTQYF. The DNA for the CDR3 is TGTGCCAGCAGATCTAACACAGATACGCAGTATTTT.

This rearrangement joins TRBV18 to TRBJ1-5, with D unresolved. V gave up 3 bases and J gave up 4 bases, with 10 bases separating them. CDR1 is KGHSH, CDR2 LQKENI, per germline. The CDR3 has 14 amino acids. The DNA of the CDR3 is TGTGCCAGCTCACCCTCGGGTTGGAATCAGCCCCAGCATTTT. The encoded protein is CASSPSGWNQPQHF.

CDR3 DNA: TGTGCCAGCAGTCCAAACCCCCCGGGTCCGACTGAAGCTTTCTTT. Amino acids: CASSPNPPGPTEAFF. This rearrangement joins TRBV28 to TRBJ1-1; unclear D gene. This CDR3 has 15 residues. Germline values: CDR1 MDHEN, CDR2 SYDVKM. V lost 5 bases and J lost 5, with 18 bases in between.

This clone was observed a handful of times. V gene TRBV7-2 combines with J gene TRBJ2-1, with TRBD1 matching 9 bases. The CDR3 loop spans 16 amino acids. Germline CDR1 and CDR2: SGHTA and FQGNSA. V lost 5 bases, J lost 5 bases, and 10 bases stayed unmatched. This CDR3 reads CASSTGGTGRNNEQFF. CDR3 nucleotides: TGTGCCAGCAGCACCGGAGGGACAGGGCGGAACAATGAGCAGTTCTTC.